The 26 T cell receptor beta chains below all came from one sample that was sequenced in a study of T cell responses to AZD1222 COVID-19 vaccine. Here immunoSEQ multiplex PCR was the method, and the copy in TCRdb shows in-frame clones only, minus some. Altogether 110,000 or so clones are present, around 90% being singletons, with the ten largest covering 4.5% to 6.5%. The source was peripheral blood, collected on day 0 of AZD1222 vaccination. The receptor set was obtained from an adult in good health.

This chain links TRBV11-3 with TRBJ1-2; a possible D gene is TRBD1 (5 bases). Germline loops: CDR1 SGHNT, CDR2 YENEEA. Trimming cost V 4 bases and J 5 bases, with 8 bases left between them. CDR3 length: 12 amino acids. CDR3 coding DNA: TGTGCCAGCAGCTACGGGACGTATGGCTACACCTTC. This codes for CASSYGTYGYTF.

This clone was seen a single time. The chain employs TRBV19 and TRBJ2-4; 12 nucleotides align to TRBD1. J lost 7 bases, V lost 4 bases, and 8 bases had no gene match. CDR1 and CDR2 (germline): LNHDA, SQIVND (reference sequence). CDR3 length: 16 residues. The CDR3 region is CASSTGTGGIENIQYF. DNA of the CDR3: TGTGCCAGTAGTACCGGGACAGGGGGCATCGAGAACATTCAGTACTTC.

CDR3 DNA: TGTGCCAGCAGGGACAGGGCGGACGGAGATACGCAGTATTTT. It encodes CASRDRADGDTQYF. The chain joins TRBV28 to TRBJ2-3, with TRBD1 matching 8 bases. J lost 5 bases, V lost 6 bases, and 7 bases had no gene match. The CDR3 extends over 14 amino acids. CDR1 MDHEN and CDR2 SYDVKM come from the germline V gene.

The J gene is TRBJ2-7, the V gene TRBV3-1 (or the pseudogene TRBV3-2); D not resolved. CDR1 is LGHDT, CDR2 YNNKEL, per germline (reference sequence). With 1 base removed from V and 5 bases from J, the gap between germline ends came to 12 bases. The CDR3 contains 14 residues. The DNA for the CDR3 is TGTGCCAGCAGCCAAGCCTTCGGGTTGCACGAGCAGTACTTC. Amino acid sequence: CASSQAFGLHEQYF.

CDR3 DNA: TGTGCCAGCAGCTTCCTTGGGGGCAACTATGGCTACACCTTC. Amino acids: CASSFLGGNYGYTF. The rearrangement joins TRBV28 to TRBJ1-2; a possible D gene is TRBD1 (6 bases). CDR3 length: 14 amino acids. Trimming cost V 6 bases and J 2 bases, with 13 bases left between them. Looked up from germline, CDR1 is MDHEN and CDR2 is SYDVKM.

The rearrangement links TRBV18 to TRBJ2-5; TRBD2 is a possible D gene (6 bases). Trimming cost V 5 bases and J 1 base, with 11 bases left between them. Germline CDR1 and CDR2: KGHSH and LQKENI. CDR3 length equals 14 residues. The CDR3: CASSDRGTQETQYF. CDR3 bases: TGTGCCAGCTCAGATCGCGGGACCCAAGAGACCCAGTACTTC.

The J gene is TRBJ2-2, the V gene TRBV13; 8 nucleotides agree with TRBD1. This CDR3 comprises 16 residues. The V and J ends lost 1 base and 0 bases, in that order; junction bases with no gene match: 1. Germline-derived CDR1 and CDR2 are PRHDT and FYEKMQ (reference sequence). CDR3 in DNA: TGTGCCAGCAGCTTAGCGGACAGGGCGAACACCGGGGAGCTGTTTTTT. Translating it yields CASSLADRANTGELFF.

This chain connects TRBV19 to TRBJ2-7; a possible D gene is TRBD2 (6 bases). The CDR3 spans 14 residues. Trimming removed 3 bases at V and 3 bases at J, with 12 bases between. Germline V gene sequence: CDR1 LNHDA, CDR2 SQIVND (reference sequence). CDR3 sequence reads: CASSIPGGGYEQYF. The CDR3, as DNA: TGTGCCAGTAGTATCCCTGGGGGAGGCTACGAGCAGTACTTC.

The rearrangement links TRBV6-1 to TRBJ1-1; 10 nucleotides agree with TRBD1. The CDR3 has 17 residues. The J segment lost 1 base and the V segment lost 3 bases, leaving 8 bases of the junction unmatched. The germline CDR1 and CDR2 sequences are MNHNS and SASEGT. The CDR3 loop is CASSDMGRDRGNTEAFF. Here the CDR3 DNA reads TGTGCCAGCAGTGACATGGGCCGGGACAGGGGGAACACTGAAGCTTTCTTT.

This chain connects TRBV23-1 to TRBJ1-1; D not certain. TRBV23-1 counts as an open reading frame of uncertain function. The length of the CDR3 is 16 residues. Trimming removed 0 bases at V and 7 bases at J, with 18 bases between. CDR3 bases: TGCGCCAGCAGTCAATCCAAGGGTTGTGGGCAACTTGAAGCTTTCTTT. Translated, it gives CASSQSKGCGQLEAFF.

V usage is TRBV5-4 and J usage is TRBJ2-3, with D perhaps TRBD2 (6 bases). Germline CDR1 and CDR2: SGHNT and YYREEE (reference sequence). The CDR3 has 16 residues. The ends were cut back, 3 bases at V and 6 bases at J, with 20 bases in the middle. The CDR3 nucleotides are TGTGCCAGCAGCTCGATTGCTAGCGACTGGAAGGATACGCAGTATTTT. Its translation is CASSSIASDWKDTQYF.

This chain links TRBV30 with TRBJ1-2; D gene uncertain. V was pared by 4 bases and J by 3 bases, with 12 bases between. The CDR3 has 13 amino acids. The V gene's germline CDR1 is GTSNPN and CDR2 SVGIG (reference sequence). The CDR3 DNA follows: TGTGCCTGGACGGGAGGACGGCACTATGGCTACACCTTC. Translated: CAWTGGRHYGYTF.

DNA for the CDR3: TGTGCCAGCAGTCAACAGGGATTCGCGGAGACCCAGTACTTC. Its protein product is CASSQQGFAETQYF. The rearrangement links TRBV27 to TRBJ2-5, with D tentatively TRBD1 (6 bases). Germline V lookup: CDR1 MNHEY, CDR2 SMNVEV (reference sequence). The CDR3 sequence is 14 residues long. V was clipped by 5 bases and J by 5 bases, with 15 bases between them.

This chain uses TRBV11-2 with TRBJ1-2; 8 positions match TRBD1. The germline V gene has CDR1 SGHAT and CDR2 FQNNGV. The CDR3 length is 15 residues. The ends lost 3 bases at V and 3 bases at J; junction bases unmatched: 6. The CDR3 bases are TGTGCCAGCAGCTTGTCGACAGGGGAATACTATGGCTACACCTTC. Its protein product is CASSLSTGEYYGYTF.

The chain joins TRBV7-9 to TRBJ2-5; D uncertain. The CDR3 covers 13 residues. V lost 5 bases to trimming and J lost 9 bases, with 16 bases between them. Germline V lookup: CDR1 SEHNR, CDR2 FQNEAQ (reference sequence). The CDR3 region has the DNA TGTGCCAGCAGCCCTTCAACAATAGTAGCCCAGTACTTC. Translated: CASSPSTIVAQYF.

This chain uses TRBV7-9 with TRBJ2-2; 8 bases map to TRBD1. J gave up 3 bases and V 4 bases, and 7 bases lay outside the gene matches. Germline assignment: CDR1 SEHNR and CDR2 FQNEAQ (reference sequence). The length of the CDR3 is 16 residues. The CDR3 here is CASSSRTGFDTGELFF. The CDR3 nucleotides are TGTGCCAGCAGCTCCCGGACAGGGTTTGACACCGGGGAGCTGTTTTTT.

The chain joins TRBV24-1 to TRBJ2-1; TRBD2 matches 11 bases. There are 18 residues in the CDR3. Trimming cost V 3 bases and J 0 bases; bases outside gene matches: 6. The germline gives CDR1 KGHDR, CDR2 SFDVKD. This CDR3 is CATSDAGLADSSYNEQFF. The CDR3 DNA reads TGTGCCACCAGTGATGCGGGACTAGCGGACAGCTCCTACAATGAGCAGTTCTTC.

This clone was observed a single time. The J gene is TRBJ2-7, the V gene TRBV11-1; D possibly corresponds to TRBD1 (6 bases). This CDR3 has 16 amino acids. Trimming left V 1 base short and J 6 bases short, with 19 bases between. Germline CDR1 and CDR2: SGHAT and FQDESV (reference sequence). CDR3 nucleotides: TGTGCCAGCAGCTTAGATGCAGGGGCCTCCGGGGTCGAGCAGTACTTC. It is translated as CASSLDAGASGVEQYF.

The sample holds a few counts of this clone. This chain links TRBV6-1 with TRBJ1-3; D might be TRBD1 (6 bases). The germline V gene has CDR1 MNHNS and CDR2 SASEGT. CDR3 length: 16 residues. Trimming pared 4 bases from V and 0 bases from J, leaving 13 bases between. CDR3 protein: CASSGRQALSGNTIYF. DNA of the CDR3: TGTGCCAGCAGTGGTAGACAGGCTCTCTCTGGAAACACCATATATTTT.

The CDR3 loop is CASGLLAGNFPDTQYF. The CDR3, as DNA: TGTGCTAGTGGTTTATTGGCAGGAAATTTCCCAGATACGCAGTATTTT. This sequence joins TRBV12-5 and TRBJ2-3, with D unclear. V lost 3 bases to trimming and J lost 4 bases, with 17 bases between them. CDR1 is LGHNT, CDR2 FRNRAP, per germline. The CDR3 runs 16 residues.

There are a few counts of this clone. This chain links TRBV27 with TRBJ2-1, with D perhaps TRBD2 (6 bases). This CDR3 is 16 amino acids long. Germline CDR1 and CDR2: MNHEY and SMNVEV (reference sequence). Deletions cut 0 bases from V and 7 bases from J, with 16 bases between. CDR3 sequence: CASSLSAGPSWNEQFF. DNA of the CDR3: TGTGCCAGCAGTTTATCCGCGGGGCCCTCCTGGAATGAGCAGTTCTTC.

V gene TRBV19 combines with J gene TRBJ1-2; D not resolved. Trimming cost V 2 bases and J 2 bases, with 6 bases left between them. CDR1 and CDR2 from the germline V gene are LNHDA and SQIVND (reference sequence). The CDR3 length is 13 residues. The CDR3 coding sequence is TGTGCCAGTAGTATATTTCCGAACTATGGCTACACCTTC. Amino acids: CASSIFPNYGYTF.

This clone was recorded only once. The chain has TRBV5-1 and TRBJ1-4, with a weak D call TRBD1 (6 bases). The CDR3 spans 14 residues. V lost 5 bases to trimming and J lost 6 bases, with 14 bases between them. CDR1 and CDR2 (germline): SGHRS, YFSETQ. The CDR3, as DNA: TGCGCCAGCAGTTTTACAGGGTCCGATGAAAAACTGTTTTTT. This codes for CASSFTGSDEKLFF.

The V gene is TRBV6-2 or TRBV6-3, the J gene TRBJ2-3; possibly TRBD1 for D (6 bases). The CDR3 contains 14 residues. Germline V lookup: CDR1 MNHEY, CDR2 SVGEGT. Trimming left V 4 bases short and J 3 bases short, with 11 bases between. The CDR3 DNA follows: TGTGCCAGCAGTTTAAACAGGGTTACAGATACGCAGTATTTT. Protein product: CASSLNRVTDTQYF.

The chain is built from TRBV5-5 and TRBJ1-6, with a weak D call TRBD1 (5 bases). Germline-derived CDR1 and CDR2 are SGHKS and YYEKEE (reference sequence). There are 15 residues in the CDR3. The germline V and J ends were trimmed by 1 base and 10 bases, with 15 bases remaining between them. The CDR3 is CASSLRGRIQSPLHF. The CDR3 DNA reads TGTGCCAGCAGCTTGAGGGGCCGAATTCAGTCACCCCTCCACTTT. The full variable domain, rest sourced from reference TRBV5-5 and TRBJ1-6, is DAGVTQSPTHLIKTRGQQVTLRCSPISGHKSVSWYQQVLGQGPQFIFQYYEKEERGRGNFPDRFSARQFPNYSSELNVNALLLGDSALYLCASSLRGRIQSPLHFGNGTRLTVT.

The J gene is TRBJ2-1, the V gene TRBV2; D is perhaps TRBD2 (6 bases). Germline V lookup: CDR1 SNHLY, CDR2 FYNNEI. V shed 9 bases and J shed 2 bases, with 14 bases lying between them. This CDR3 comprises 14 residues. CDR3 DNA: TGTGCCAGTAATAGCGGTAGGACCTACAATGAGCAGTTCTTC. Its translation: CASNSGRTYNEQFF.